The sequence of this TCR beta chain was determined in a study of control samples from healthy donors and cancer patients. V lost 6 bases, J lost 5 bases, and 4 bases lay in between. Germline-derived CDR1 and CDR2 are DFQATT and SNEGSKA (reference sequence). CDR3 length equals 9 residues. Some clones are missing from TCRdb's copy, which holds only in-frame ones; the method was immunoSEQ multiplex PCR. This repertoire shows under 150,000 clones, about 92% found once; its top ten account for 1.5% to 2%. The chain has TRBV20-1 and TRBJ2-5; D is uncertain. The sequence derives from a man aged 50 to 59 with head and neck cancer. The material sequenced was PBMCs. DNA for the CDR3: TGCAGTGCCAGTGAGACCCAGTACTTC. It specifies CSASETQYF.